Listed below are T cell receptor beta chains from one sample, sequenced in a study of spatial heterogeneity in lung cancer. In TCRdb, the 5' RACE reads were re-called with MiXCR into one record per CDR3 protein. The table has some 54,000 distinct CDR3 sequences, 7.4% seen once. The sample was PBMCs, taken at follow-up. The receptors shown here come from a female donor with early-stage non-small cell lung cancer. Each CDR3 is given with its conserved first and last residue. D genes are given only for firm matches. The size field is filled for only some rows; it gives once, few, many or a size class.

>.|.|TRBV27|TRBJ2-1
CASSLGGPTYNEQFF
TGTGCCAGCAGTTTAGGGGGGCCCACCTACAATGAGCAGTTCTTC
>many|.|TRBV5-1|TRBJ1-5
CASSQGINQPQHF
TGCGCCAGCAGCCAGGGAATCAATCAGCCCCAGCATTTT
>few|.|TRBV7-9|TRBJ2-2
CASSHRGPGAGELFF
TGTGCCAGCAGCCACAGAGGGCCCGGAGCCGGGGAGCTGTTTTTT
>.|.|TRBV7-9|TRBJ2-5
CASSYAGGQQETQYF
TGTGCCAGCAGCTACGCCGGAGGACAGCAAGAGACCCAGTACTTC
>many|TRBD1|TRBV7-2|TRBJ2-4
CASTPMTGSIQYF
TGTGCCAGCACACCAATGACAGGGAGCATTCAGTACTTC
>few|.|TRBV2|TRBJ2-3
CATQAPTDTQYF
TGTGCCACTCAGGCCCCCACAGATACGCAGTATTTT
>many|TRBD1|TRBV10-1|TRBJ2-2
CASETDRGSGELFF
TGCGCCAGCGAAACGGACAGGGGAAGCGGGGAGCTGTTTTTT
>many|.|TRBV15|TRBJ2-1
CATSRGPGGQSEQFF
TGTGCCACCAGCAGAGGTCCAGGAGGTCAGTCTGAGCAGTTCTTC
>.|TRBD2|TRBV5-1|TRBJ2-3
CASSLSLAGDTQYF
TGCGCCAGCAGCTTGAGCCTAGCGGGAGATACGCAGTATTTT
>many|.|TRBV6-5|TRBJ1-1
CASSRNQGIAEAFF
TGTGCCAGCAGTCGAAACCAGGGGATCGCTGAAGCTTTCTTT
>many|.|TRBV5-1|TRBJ2-1
CASSLGRTEQFF
TGCGCCAGCAGCTTGGGCCGAACTGAGCAGTTCTTC
>few|.|TRBV15|TRBJ2-7
CATSGQYAYEQYF
TGTGCCACCAGCGGACAGTATGCCTACGAGCAGTACTTC
>.|.|TRBV7-8|TRBJ2-3
CASSVDRSADTQYF
TGTGCCAGCAGCGTCGACAGGAGCGCAGATACGCAGTATTTT
>few|TRBD1|TRBV18|TRBJ1-5
CASSGTGAQPQHF
TGTGCCAGCTCAGGGACAGGGGCTCAGCCCCAGCATTTT
>.|.|TRBV27|TRBJ1-1
CASSTSLGNTEAFF
TGTGCCAGCAGTACCTCGTTAGGGAACACTGAAGCTTTCTTT
>few|.|TRBV4-1|TRBJ2-1
CASSQAVGGSYYNEQFF
TGCGCCAGCAGCCAAGCGGTCGGGGGCTCGTACTACAATGAGCAGTTCTTC
>few|.|TRBV7-6|TRBJ1-2
CASSLGRSRFNYGYTF
TGTGCCAGCAGCTTAGGACGGAGTAGGTTTAACTATGGCTACACCTTC
>.|.|TRBV20-1|TRBJ2-1
CSATPGTTNNEQFF
TGCAGTGCTACCCCCGGGACAACCAACAATGAGCAGTTCTTC
>many|.|TRBV3-1|TRBJ2-7
CASSQLTRRRQYF
TGTGCCAGCAGCCAATTAACCCGCCGGCGGCAGTACTTC
>many|.|TRBV9|TRBJ2-1
CASSVVQGRQFF
TGTGCCAGCAGCGTAGTTCAGGGGCGGCAGTTCTTC
>.|TRBD2|TRBV6-2/TRBV6-3|TRBJ2-2
CASSTLAGENTGELFF
TGTGCCAGCAGTACCTTAGCGGGGGAGAACACCGGGGAGCTGTTTTTT
>.|.|TRBV11-2|TRBJ2-5
CASSTARTRRGQETQYF
TGTGCCAGCAGCACTGCGCGGACACGTAGGGGACAAGAGACCCAGTACTTC
>many|.|TRBV5-4|TRBJ2-7
CASSFGRQDSYEQYF
TGTGCCAGCAGCTTCGGGCGGCAGGACTCCTACGAGCAGTACTTC
>.|.|TRBV20-1|TRBJ1-5
CSAKPGYLQPQHF
TGCAGTGCTAAGCCAGGGTATCTTCAGCCCCAGCATTTT
>.|.|TRBV5-1|TRBJ2-1
CASSEGTHNEQFF
TGCGCCAGCAGCGAGGGTACGCACAATGAGCAGTTCTTC
>.|.|TRBV20-1|TRBJ1-5
CSAKDTLRRSNQPQHF
TGCAGTGCCAAAGACACGCTTAGAAGGAGCAATCAGCCCCAGCATTTT
>many|.|TRBV5-1|TRBJ1-2
CASSLNMEGYTF
TGCGCCAGCAGCTTGAACATGGAGGGCTACACCTTC
>.|.|TRBV6-5|TRBJ2-7
CASSYSASLPRYEQYF
TGTGCCAGCAGTTACTCGGCCAGCCTTCCTAGGTACGAGCAGTACTTC
>many|TRBD1|TRBV9|TRBJ2-7
CASSVGTGGWYEQYF
TGTGCCAGCAGCGTCGGGACAGGGGGCTGGTACGAGCAGTACTTC
>few|TRBD2|TRBV4-3|TRBJ2-7
CASSQQLAGEYEQYF
TGCGCCAGCAGCCAACAACTAGCGGGGGAGTACGAGCAGTACTTC
>many|.|TRBV28|TRBJ2-2
CASSTPLGGAANTGELFF
TGTGCCAGCAGTACCCCCCTGGGGGGGGCTGCGAACACCGGGGAGCTGTTTTTT
>few|TRBD2|TRBV13|TRBJ2-7
CASSLGLAGGVAYEQYF
TGTGCCAGCAGCTTAGGTCTAGCGGGGGGTGTAGCCTACGAGCAGTACTTC
>.|.|TRBV5-1|TRBJ2-7
CASSLSDSSYEQYF
TGCGCCAGCAGCTTGAGCGACAGTTCCTACGAGCAGTACTTC
>many|.|TRBV6-2/TRBV6-3|TRBJ2-3
CAASSGDTQYF
TGTGCCGCCAGCAGTGGAGATACGCAGTATTTT
>many|TRBD1|TRBV27|TRBJ1-1
CASNSLDRLNTEAFF
TGTGCCAGCAACTCTCTGGACAGGTTGAACACTGAAGCTTTCTTT
>few|.|TRBV19|TRBJ1-1
CASSIRGRGVDTEAFF
TGTGCCAGTAGTATACGGGGGCGAGGAGTGGACACTGAAGCTTTCTTT
>many|.|TRBV7-9|TRBJ2-7
CASSLGPFYEQYF
TGTGCCAGCAGCTTAGGCCCGTTCTACGAGCAGTACTTC
>many|TRBD2|TRBV12-3/TRBV12-4|TRBJ2-1
CASSFQRGVYNEQFF
TGTGCCAGCAGTTTCCAGCGGGGGGTGTACAATGAGCAGTTCTTC
>many|TRBD2|TRBV20-1|TRBJ2-7
CSVPPAGGHYEQYF
TGCAGTGTACCGCCAGCGGGGGGTCACTACGAGCAGTACTTC
>.|.|TRBV3-1|TRBJ2-3
CASSRPPGTDTQYF
TGTGCCAGCAGCCGACCGCCAGGCACAGATACGCAGTATTTT
>many|.|TRBV6-6|TRBJ2-5
CASRPTGGQETQYF
TGTGCCAGCAGGCCCACAGGCGGACAAGAGACCCAGTACTTC
>.|.|TRBV20-1|TRBJ2-5
CSASSGQQETQYF
TGCAGTGCTAGCAGCGGACAGCAAGAGACCCAGTACTTC
>.|TRBD2|TRBV4-1|TRBJ2-7
CASSQVELAGFSYEQYF
TGCGCCAGCAGCCAAGTGGAGCTAGCGGGGTTCTCCTACGAGCAGTACTTC
>many|TRBD2|TRBV12-5|TRBJ2-2
CASGFASGTIFTGELFF
TGTGCTAGTGGTTTCGCTTCCGGGACTATATTCACCGGGGAGCTGTTTTTT
>.|TRBD1|TRBV20-1|TRBJ2-2
CSARAPGQGTGELFF
TGCAGTGCTAGGGCCCCTGGACAGGGAACCGGGGAGCTGTTTTTT
>many|.|TRBV2|TRBJ2-1
CASRGDILMVFF
TGTGCCAGCAGGGGGGACATCCTCATGGTGTTCTTC
>many|TRBD2|TRBV6-5|TRBJ2-2
CASSYPPRGVGELFF
TGTGCCAGCAGTTACCCTCCGCGGGGGGTAGGGGAGCTGTTTTTT
>many|TRBD1|TRBV20-1|TRBJ2-3
CSAGQGGTDTQYF
TGCAGTGCTGGACAGGGAGGCACAGATACGCAGTATTTT
>few|.|TRBV27|TRBJ1-5
CASSLRGVQPQHF
TGTGCCAGCAGTTTGCGGGGTGTTCAGCCCCAGCATTTT
>many|TRBD2|TRBV10-2|TRBJ2-5
CASSDLGGAQKTQYF
TGCGCCAGCAGTGACCTCGGGGGGGCCCAGAAGACCCAGTACTTC
>few|.|TRBV10-3|TRBJ1-4
CAISEVGQGNEKLFF
TGTGCCATCAGTGAAGTGGGGCAGGGGAACGAAAAACTGTTTTTT
>.|TRBD2|TRBV3-1|TRBJ2-3
CASSYRFTAGGTDTQYF
TGTGCCAGCAGCTACCGATTTACGGCGGGGGGGACAGATACGCAGTATTTT
>few|.|TRBV6-5|TRBJ2-5
CASWGRMKPPREETQYF
TGTGCCAGCTGGGGGCGGATGAAACCCCCTCGGGAAGAGACCCAGTACTTC
>.|.|TRBV10-1|TRBJ2-3
CASSESAQTDTQYF
TGCGCCAGCAGTGAGTCGGCACAGACAGATACGCAGTATTTT
>many|.|TRBV5-1|TRBJ1-2
CASSLAADGYTF
TGCGCCAGCAGCTTGGCCGCCGATGGCTACACCTTC
>.|.|TRBV28|TRBJ1-3
CASLSQGRKGTYF
TGTGCCAGCCTATCTCAGGGAAGGAAGGGCACCTATTTT
>many|.|TRBV7-6|TRBJ2-5
CASSSGLGAQYF
TGTGCCAGCAGCTCCGGACTGGGGGCCCAGTACTTC
>few|.|TRBV14|TRBJ1-5
CASSSDSNQPQHF
TGTGCCAGCAGTTCCGATAGCAATCAGCCCCAGCATTTT
>.|TRBD1|TRBV3-1|TRBJ2-1
CASSQDGTGIYNEQFF
TGTGCCAGCAGCCAAGACGGGACAGGGATTTACAATGAGCAGTTCTTC